The rows below give T cell receptor beta chains drawn from one sample of a study of blood T cell repertoires in COVID-19. Data came from immunoSEQ multiplex PCR; TCRdb stores just in-frame clones and leaves some out. The sample holds about 160,000 clones, approximately 84% seen once. The sequenced sample consisted of peripheral blood. The receptors were gathered from a woman of 80 years or more with acute or convalescent COVID-19. Each CDR3 is given with its conserved first and last residue. The D gene is left open where the match is weak. A row's size may be missing; if present it is once, few, many or a size class.

clone_size	v_call	j_call	d_call	cdr3_nt	cdr3_aa
.	TRBV5-1	TRBJ2-1	.	TGCGCCAGCAGCCCCCCAGCAGGGTCCAATGAGCAGTTCTTC	CASSPPAGSNEQFF
.	TRBV2	TRBJ1-2	TRBD1	TGTGCCAGCAGAAATACAGGGGGCGGCTATGGCTACACCTTC	CASRNTGGGYGYTF
.	TRBV7-8	TRBJ1-6	TRBD1	TGTGCCAGCAGGAGCGACGGGACAGTTAATTCACCCCTCCACTTT	CASRSDGTVNSPLHF
.	TRBV2	TRBJ1-1	.	TGTGCCAGCAGCCGGTCAGGGCTGAACACTGAAGCTTTCTTT	CASSRSGLNTEAFF
.	TRBV2	TRBJ1-1	.	TGTGCCAGCAGTGGGCCGGCAGGGGCTGAAGCTTTCTTT	CASSGPAGAEAFF
.	TRBV10-2	TRBJ1-5	.	TGCGCCAGCAGTGAATCGGAGCGGGGTCAGCCCCAGCATTTT	CASSESERGQPQHF
.	TRBV6-5	TRBJ1-2	TRBD1	TGTGCCAGCAGTAGACAGGGAGGAGGCTACACCTTC	CASSRQGGGYTF
few	TRBV5-1	TRBJ1-6	.	TGCGCCAGCAAAACAGGGAGGGATTCACCCCTCCACTTT	CASKTGRDSPLHF
.	TRBV6-1	TRBJ2-1	TRBD2	TGTGCCAGCAGTGAAGAGGTAGCGGGGGCTTTTGTTTACAATGAGCAGTTCTTC	CASSEEVAGAFVYNEQFF
.	TRBV5-6	TRBJ2-6	TRBD1	TGTGCCAGCATGAACGTCCCGGGACAGGGATCTGGGGCCAACGTCCTGACTTTC	CASMNVPGQGSGANVLTF
.	TRBV30	TRBJ2-7	TRBD1	TGTGCCTGGAACAGGGGATCCTACGAGCAGTACTTC	CAWNRGSYEQYF
.	TRBV19	TRBJ1-2	.	TGTGCCAGTGGTTGGGGAGCTAACTATGGCTACACCTTC	CASGWGANYGYTF
.	TRBV6-5	TRBJ1-6	TRBD1	TGTGCCAGCAGTTACCGTCAGGGACAGGGCTCTTCACCCCTCCACTTT	CASSYRQGQGSSPLHF
few	TRBV6-5	TRBJ1-3	.	TGTGCCAGCAGTTACACCGGGACATTCTCTGGAAACACCATATATTTT	CASSYTGTFSGNTIYF
.	TRBV5-1	TRBJ1-1	.	TGCGCCAGCAGCTTGAACGGGGAGAACACTGAAGCTTTCTTT	CASSLNGENTEAFF
.	TRBV12-3/TRBV12-4	TRBJ2-1	.	TGTGCCAGCAGCAAAAGAGGGAATGAGCAGTTCTTC	CASSKRGNEQFF
.	TRBV18	TRBJ2-2	.	TGTGCCAGCTCACCACGGAGCACCGGGGAGCTGTTTTTT	CASSPRSTGELFF
.	TRBV5-1	TRBJ2-7	.	TGCGCCAGCAGCTTGGGGGACACCCTGCCCGAGCAGTACTTC	CASSLGDTLPEQYF
.	TRBV10-3	TRBJ2-3	TRBD2	TGTGCCACCCCTCCCCCTAGCGGGGAGGCAGATACGCAGTATTTT	CATPPPSGEADTQYF
few	TRBV7-2	TRBJ2-7	.	TGTGCCAGCAGCTCTGACAGGATTCACGAGCAGTACTTC	CASSSDRIHEQYF
once	TRBV18	TRBJ2-1	TRBD2	TGTGCCAGCTCACCATACTCGGGGGGAAATAATGAGCAGTTCTTC	CASSPYSGGNNEQFF
.	TRBV6-5	TRBJ1-1	.	TGTGCCAGCAGTCCCGCTCCCGGGAACACTGAAGCTTTCTTT	CASSPAPGNTEAFF
.	TRBV21-1	TRBJ2-2	.	TGTGCCAGCAGCAGCCCGAGGGTAACCGGGGAGCTGTTTTTT	CASSSPRVTGELFF
.	TRBV7-2	TRBJ2-7	.	TGTGCCAGCAGCTTAGGTGGGGGCGAGGTCTACGAGCAGTACTTC	CASSLGGGEVYEQYF
.	TRBV19	TRBJ2-5	.	TGTGCCAGTAGTACGCCTAACCAAGAGACCCAGTACTTC	CASSTPNQETQYF
.	TRBV4-2	TRBJ2-7	TRBD1	TGTGCCAGCAGCGAAGGACAGGGATCCTACGAGCAGTACTTC	CASSEGQGSYEQYF
.	TRBV28	TRBJ2-1	TRBD2	TGTGCCAGCAGTCGCCCGACTAGCGGGAGGAATGAGCAGTTCTTC	CASSRPTSGRNEQFF
few	TRBV7-9	TRBJ1-2	.	TGTGCCAGCAGTCCAACGGGGGGCTACACCTTC	CASSPTGGYTF
few	TRBV2	TRBJ2-7	.	TGTGCCAGCAGTGTAAGAGGATCCACAACTACCTTC	CASSVRGSTTTF
.	TRBV27	TRBJ1-2	TRBD1	TGTGCCAGCAGTTTAACAGGGGCGCTTTATGGCTACACCTTC	CASSLTGALYGYTF
.	TRBV6-5	TRBJ1-4	.	TGTGCCAGCAGTTTCCGGGTAAAACTGTTTTTT	CASSFRVKLFF
few	TRBV4-1	TRBJ2-7	TRBD1	TGCGCCAGCAGCCAAGAGAGGGGGCGAGGAGAGCAGTACTTC	CASSQERGRGEQYF
.	TRBV28	TRBJ2-7	TRBD1	TGTGCCAGCAGCGGGGGACAGGGGTCCTACGAGCAGTACTTC	CASSGGQGSYEQYF
once	TRBV4-1	TRBJ1-4	.	TGCGCCAGCAGCCAGGTTAGAGAGGGATCGGGTGAAAAACTGTTTTTT	CASSQVREGSGEKLFF
.	TRBV6-1	TRBJ1-2	TRBD1	TGTGCCAGCAGTTCCCAGGGGGTCTCTGGCTACACCTTC	CASSSQGVSGYTF
.	TRBV9	TRBJ2-7	.	TGTGCCAGCAGCGTAGGTAGGGGAATTAACTACGAGCAGTACTTC	CASSVGRGINYEQYF
.	TRBV5-5	TRBJ1-1	TRBD1	TGTGCCAGCAGCTTAAAAGGACAGGGACTGAACACTGAAGCTTTCTTT	CASSLKGQGLNTEAFF
.	TRBV5-4	TRBJ1-1	TRBD1	TGTGCCAGCAGCTATGACAGGGCCTACACTGAAGCTTTCTTT	CASSYDRAYTEAFF
few	TRBV28	TRBJ1-2	.	TGTGCCAGCAGTTCCTTCCGACAGGATACTAACTATGGCTACACCTTC	CASSSFRQDTNYGYTF
.	TRBV4-2	TRBJ2-3	TRBD2	TGTGCCAGCAGCCAAGGGGGGGGACTAGCAGTTGGCGATACGCAGTATTTT	CASSQGGGLAVGDTQYF
.	TRBV19	TRBJ1-1	.	TGTGCCAGTAGTATAGAACTAACCCGGAACACTGAAGCTTTCTTT	CASSIELTRNTEAFF
.	TRBV6-5	TRBJ1-1	.	TGTGCCAGCAGCGCGGGTAGGACCACTGAAGCTTTCTTT	CASSAGRTTEAFF